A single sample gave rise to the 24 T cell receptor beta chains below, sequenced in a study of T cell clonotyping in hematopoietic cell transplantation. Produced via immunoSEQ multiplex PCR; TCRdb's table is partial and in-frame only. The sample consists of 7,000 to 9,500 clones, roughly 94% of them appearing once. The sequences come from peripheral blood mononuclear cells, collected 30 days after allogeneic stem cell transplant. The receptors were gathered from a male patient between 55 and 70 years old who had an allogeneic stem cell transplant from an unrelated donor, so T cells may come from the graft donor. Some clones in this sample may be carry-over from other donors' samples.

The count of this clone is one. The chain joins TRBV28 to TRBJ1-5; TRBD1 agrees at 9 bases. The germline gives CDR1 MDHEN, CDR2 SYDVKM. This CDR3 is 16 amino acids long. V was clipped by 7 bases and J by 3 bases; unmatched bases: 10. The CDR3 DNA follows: TGTGCCAGCACCACGCCCACAGGGGGCAACAATCAGCCCCAGCATTTT. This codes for CASTTPTGGNNQPQHF. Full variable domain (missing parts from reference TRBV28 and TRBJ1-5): DVKVTQSSRYLVKRTGEKVFLECVQDMDHENMFWYRQDPGLGLRLIYFSYDVKMKEKGDIPEGYSVSREKKERFSLILESASTNQTSMYLCASTTPTGGNNQPQHFGDGTRLSIL.

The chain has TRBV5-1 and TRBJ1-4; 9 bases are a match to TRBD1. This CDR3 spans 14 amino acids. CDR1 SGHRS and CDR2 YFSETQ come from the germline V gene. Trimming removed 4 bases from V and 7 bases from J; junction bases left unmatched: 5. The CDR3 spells CASSTQGAGEKLFF. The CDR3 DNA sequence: TGCGCCAGCAGCACACAGGGGGCGGGTGAAAAACTGTTTTTT.

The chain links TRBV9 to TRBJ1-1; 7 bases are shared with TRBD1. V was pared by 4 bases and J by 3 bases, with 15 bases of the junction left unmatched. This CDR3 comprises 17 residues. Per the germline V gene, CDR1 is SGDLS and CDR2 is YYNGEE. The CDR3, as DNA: TGTGCCAGCAGCCCGACTGGGCAGGGGGGCGGGTACACTGAAGCTTTCTTT. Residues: CASSPTGQGGGYTEAFF.

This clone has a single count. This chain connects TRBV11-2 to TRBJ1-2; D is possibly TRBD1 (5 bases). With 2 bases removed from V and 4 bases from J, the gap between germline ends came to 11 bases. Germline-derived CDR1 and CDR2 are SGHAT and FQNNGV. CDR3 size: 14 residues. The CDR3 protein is CASSLQGYGYGYTF. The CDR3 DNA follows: TGTGCCAGCAGCTTACAGGGATACGGCTATGGCTACACCTTC.

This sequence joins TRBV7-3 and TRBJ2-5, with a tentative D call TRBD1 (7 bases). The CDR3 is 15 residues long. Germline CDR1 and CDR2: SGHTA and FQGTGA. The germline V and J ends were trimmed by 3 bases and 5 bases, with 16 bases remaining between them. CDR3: CASSFGDRDFETQYF. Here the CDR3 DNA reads TGTGCCAGCAGCTTCGGCGACAGGGACTTTGAGACCCAGTACTTC.

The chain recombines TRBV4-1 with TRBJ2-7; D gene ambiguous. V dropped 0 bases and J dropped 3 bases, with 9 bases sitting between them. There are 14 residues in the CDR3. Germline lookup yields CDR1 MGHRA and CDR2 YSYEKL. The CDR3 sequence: CASSQDAVVYEQYF. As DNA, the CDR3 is TGCGCCAGCAGCCAAGATGCCGTCGTCTACGAGCAGTACTTC.

CDR3 DNA sequence: TGTGCCAGCCAACTAGGACAGGGAGTCCCGTACTATGGCTACACCTTC. Encoded protein: CASQLGQGVPYYGYTF. The V and J genes are TRBV28 and TRBJ1-2; TRBD1 matches at 8 bases. V lost 8 bases, J lost 3 bases, and 14 bases stayed unmatched. The CDR3 is made up of 16 amino acids. Germline CDR1 and CDR2: MDHEN and SYDVKM.

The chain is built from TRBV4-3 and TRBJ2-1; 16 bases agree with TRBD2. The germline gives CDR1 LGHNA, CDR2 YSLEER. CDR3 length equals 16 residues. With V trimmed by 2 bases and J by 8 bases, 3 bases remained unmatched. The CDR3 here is CASSQSGTSGRDEQFF. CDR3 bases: TGCGCCAGCAGCCAATCTGGGACTAGCGGGAGGGATGAGCAGTTCTTC.

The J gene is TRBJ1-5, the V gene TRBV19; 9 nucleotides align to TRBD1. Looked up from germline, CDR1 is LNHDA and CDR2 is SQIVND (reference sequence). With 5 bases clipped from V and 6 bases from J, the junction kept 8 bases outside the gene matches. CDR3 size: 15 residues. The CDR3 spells CASSSQGALGQPQHF. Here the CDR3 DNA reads TGTGCCAGTAGTTCACAGGGGGCTTTAGGTCAGCCCCAGCATTTT.

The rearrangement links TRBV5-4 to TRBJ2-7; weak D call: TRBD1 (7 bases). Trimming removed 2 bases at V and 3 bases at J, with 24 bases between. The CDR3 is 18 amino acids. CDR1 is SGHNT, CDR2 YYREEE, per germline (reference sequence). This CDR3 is CASSFGTPAGGTLYEQYF. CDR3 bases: TGTGCCAGCAGCTTTGGGACCCCCGCAGGGGGGACACTCTACGAGCAGTACTTC.

CDR3 residues: CASSPTSGYYEQYF. For the CDR3, the DNA is TGTGCCAGCAGCCCGACTAGCGGATATTACGAGCAGTACTTC. The chain has TRBV5-6 and TRBJ2-7, with 9 bases aligning to TRBD2. This CDR3 is 14 amino acids long. J gave up 4 bases and V 4 bases, and 6 bases lay outside the gene matches. Germline V CDR1 and CDR2: SGHDT, YYEEEE.

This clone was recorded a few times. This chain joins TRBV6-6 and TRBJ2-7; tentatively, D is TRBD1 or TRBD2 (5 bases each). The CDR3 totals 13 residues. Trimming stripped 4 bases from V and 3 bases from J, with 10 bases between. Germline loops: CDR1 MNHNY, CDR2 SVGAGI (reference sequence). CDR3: CASSLGDGYEQYF. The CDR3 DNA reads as TGTGCCAGCAGTTTAGGGGACGGCTACGAGCAGTACTTC.

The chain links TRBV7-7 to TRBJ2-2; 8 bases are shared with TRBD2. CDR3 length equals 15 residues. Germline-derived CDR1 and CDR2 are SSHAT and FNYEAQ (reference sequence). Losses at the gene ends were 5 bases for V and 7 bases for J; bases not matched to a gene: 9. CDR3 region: CASSMGLGLYGELFF. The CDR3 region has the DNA TGTGCCAGCAGCATGGGACTAGGTCTTTACGGGGAGCTGTTTTTT. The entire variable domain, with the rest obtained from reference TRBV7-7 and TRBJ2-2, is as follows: GAGVSQSPRYKVTKRGQDVTLRCDPISSHATLYWYQQALGQGPEFLTYFNYEAQPDKSGLPSDRFSAERPEGSISTLTIQRTEQRDSAMYRCASSMGLGLYGELFFGEGSRLTVL.

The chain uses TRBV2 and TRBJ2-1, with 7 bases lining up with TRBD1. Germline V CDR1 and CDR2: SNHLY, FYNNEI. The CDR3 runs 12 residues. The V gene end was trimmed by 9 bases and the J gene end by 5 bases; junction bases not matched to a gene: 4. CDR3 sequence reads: CASHDRDNEQFF. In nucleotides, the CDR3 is TGTGCCAGTCACGACAGGGACAATGAGCAGTTCTTC. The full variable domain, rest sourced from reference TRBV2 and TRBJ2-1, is EPEVTQTPSHQVTQMGQEVILRCVPISNHLYFYWYRQILGQKVEFLVSFYNNEISEKSEIFDDQFSVERPDGSNFTLKIRSTKLEDSAMYFCASHDRDNEQFFGPGTRLTVL.

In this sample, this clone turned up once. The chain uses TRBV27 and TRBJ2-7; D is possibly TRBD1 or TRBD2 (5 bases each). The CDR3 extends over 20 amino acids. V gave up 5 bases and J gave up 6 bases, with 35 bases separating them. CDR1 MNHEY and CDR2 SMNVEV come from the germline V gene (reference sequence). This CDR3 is CASSPLGTANYPGVWGEQYF. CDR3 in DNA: TGTGCCAGCAGTCCACTGGGGACCGCAAATTACCCTGGGGTTTGGGGCGAGCAGTACTTC.

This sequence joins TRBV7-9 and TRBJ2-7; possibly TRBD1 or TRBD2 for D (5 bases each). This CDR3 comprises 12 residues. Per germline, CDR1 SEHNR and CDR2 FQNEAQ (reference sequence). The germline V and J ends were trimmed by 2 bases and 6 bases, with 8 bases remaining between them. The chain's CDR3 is CASSLSGPEQYF. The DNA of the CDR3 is TGTGCCAGCAGCTTATCGGGGCCCGAGCAGTACTTC.

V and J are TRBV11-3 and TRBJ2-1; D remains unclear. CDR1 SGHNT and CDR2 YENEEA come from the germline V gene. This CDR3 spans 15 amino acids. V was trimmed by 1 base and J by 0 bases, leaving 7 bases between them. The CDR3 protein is CASSLGASSYNEQFF. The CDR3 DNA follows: TGTGCCAGCAGCTTAGGGGCGAGCTCCTACAATGAGCAGTTCTTC.

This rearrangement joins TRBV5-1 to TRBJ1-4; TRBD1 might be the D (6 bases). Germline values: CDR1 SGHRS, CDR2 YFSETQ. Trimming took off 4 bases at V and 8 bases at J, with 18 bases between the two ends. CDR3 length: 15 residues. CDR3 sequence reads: CASSTSTGGWEKLFF. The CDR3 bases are TGCGCCAGCAGCACCTCGACAGGAGGATGGGAAAAACTGTTTTTT.

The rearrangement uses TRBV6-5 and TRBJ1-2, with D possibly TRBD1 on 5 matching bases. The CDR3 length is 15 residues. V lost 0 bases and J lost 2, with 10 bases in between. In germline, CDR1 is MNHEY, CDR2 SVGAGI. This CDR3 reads CASSYSVGGNYGYTF. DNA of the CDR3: TGTGCCAGCAGTTACTCAGTGGGGGGAAACTATGGCTACACCTTC.

The DNA for the CDR3 is TGTGCCAGCAGCTCCCGGCCAGCGGACGGCGGGGGGACTGAAGCTTTCTTT. Translated, it gives CASSSRPADGGGTEAFF. This chain links TRBV5-4 with TRBJ1-1, with D possibly matching TRBD1 (5 bases). The CDR3 has 17 residues. CDR1 SGHNT and CDR2 YYREEE come from the germline V gene (reference sequence). V was trimmed by 3 bases and J by 5 bases, leaving 23 bases between them.

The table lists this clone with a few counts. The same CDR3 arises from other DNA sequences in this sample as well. CDR3 protein: CASSLAVGDSYEQYF. The CDR3 region has the DNA TGTGCCAGCAGCTTAGCGGTGGGCGACTCCTACGAGCAGTACTTC. The genes are TRBV7-6 and TRBJ2-7; no clear D gene. Deletions cut 0 bases from V and 0 bases from J, with 9 bases between. Germline V gives CDR1 SGHVS, CDR2 FNYEAQ. The CDR3 contains 15 residues.

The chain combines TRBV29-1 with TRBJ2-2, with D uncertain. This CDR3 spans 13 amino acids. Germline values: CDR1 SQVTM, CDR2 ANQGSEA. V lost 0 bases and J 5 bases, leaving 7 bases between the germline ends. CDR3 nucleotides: TGCAGCGTTGAAGATAACATTACCGGGGAGCTGTTTTTT. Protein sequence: CSVEDNITGELFF.

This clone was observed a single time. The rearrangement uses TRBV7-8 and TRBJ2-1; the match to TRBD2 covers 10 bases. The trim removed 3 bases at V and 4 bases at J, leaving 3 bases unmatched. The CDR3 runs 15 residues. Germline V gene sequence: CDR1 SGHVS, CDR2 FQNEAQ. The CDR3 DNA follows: TGTGCCAGCAGCTTCGGGACTAGCGCATACAATGAGCAGTTCTTC. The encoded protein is CASSFGTSAYNEQFF.

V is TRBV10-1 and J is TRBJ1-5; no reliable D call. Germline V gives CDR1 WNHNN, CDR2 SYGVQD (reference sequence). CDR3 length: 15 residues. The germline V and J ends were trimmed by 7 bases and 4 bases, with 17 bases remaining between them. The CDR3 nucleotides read TGCGCCAGCACCCCTGTCGGGATTCGAAATCAGCCCCAGCATTTT. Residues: CASTPVGIRNQPQHF.